These 21 T cell receptor beta chains were all obtained from the same sample, sequenced in a study of T cell repertoires in aging, cancer and after chemotherapy (dated by TCRdb to between 2018 and 2020). Sequencing relied on an Illumina MiSeq. Rearranged TRB sequences spanning V, D and J segments were amplified in a multiplex touch-down PCR with a mixed TRB-A/B primer pool. The public reads were reanalyzed by TCRdb: fastp trimming at Q25, MiXCR alignment, in-frame beta chains only. Each entry is one CDR3 protein sequence, shown with its most common DNA and genes. Within this sample are around 11,000 distinct CDR3 sequences, with 40% to 45% of them counted one time only. Roughly 1.7% of the sample is in the top ten clones. Genomic DNA extracted from peripheral blood, rather than sorted cells or RNA, was used as the source for amplification of TCR beta rearrangements. The sequenced material came from blood. These receptors were taken from a human donor in good health.

A few counts support this clonotype. The chain employs TRBV6-2 or TRBV6-3 and TRBJ1-5, with 10 bases lining up with TRBD1. The ends lost 5 bases at V and 0 bases at J; junction bases unmatched: 4. The CDR3 runs 16 residues. Germline V gives CDR1 MNHEY, CDR2 SVGEGT. The CDR3 DNA follows: TGTGCCAGCAGTCCGCGGACAGGGGGTAGCAATCAGCCCCAGCATTTT. This encodes CASSPRTGGSNQPQHF.

By share of the sample, this clonotype is medium-sized (0.01 to 0.1%). This chain joins TRBV27 and TRBJ1-2, with a possible D match to TRBD1 (5 bases). Trimming took off 5 bases at V and 8 bases at J, with 12 bases between the two ends. In germline, CDR1 is MNHEY, CDR2 SMNVEV (reference sequence). The CDR3 totals 12 residues. The CDR3 nucleotides read TGTGCCAGCAGTGCGCGGGGGGACGGCTACACCTTC. It is translated as CASSARGDGYTF.

The rearrangement uses TRBV6-1 and TRBJ2-1, with TRBD2 matching over 10 bases. The V gene's germline CDR1 is MNHNS and CDR2 SASEGT. The J segment lost 1 base and the V segment lost 4 bases, leaving 4 bases of the junction unmatched. The CDR3 consists of 16 residues. In DNA form, the CDR3 reads TGTGCCAGCAGTGCACTAGCGGGGATGTCCTACAATGAGCAGTTCTTC. Translating gives CASSALAGMSYNEQFF.

This chain joins TRBV27 and TRBJ2-1; D is unresolved. The length of the CDR3 is 11 residues. The V and J ends lost 10 bases and 7 bases respectively, with 11 bases between them. Looked up from germline, CDR1 is MNHEY and CDR2 is SMNVEV (reference sequence). The CDR3 reads CATTLGNEQFF. DNA of the CDR3: TGTGCCACTACATTAGGGAATGAGCAGTTCTTC.

The chain combines TRBV9 with TRBJ2-3, with 9 bases fitting TRBD1. Germline CDR1 SGDLS, CDR2 YYNGEE. Trimming removed 4 bases from V and 3 bases from J; junction bases left unmatched: 9. This CDR3 contains 16 residues. The CDR3 region has the DNA TGTGCCAGCAGCATCCGGGACAGGGCTACGACAGATACGCAGTATTTT. As protein: CASSIRDRATTDTQYF. The full variable domain, its missing parts supplied by reference TRBV9 and TRBJ2-3, is DSGVTQTPKHLITATGQRVTLRCSPRSGDLSVYWYQQSLDQGLQFLIQYYNGEERAKGNILERFSAQQFPDLHSELNLSSLELGDSALYFCASSIRDRATTDTQYFGPGTRLTVL.

The chain is built from TRBV7-3 and TRBJ2-1, with 7 bases matching TRBD2. Losses at the gene ends were 2 bases for V and 7 bases for J; bases not matched to a gene: 2. CDR1 and CDR2 from the germline V gene are SGHTA and FQGTGA. The CDR3 length is 13 residues. The CDR3 protein is CASSLGSGNEQFF. CDR3 sequence (DNA): TGTGCCAGCAGCTTAGGTAGCGGGAATGAGCAGTTCTTC.

This clonotype turned up a few times. This sequence joins TRBV12-3 or TRBV12-4 and TRBJ2-3; tentative D call: TRBD1 (5 bases). The CDR3 is 16 amino acids. Between the trimmed V and J ends, which lost 1 base and 2 bases, there was a span of 13 bases. The CDR3 reads CASSLVVQGLTDTQYF. CDR3 nucleotides: TGTGCCAGCAGTTTAGTAGTGCAGGGCCTCACAGATACGCAGTATTTT.

With respect to this clonotype: A read error may account for a junction end that differs from germline. This chain joins TRBV27 and TRBJ2-3, with D tentatively TRBD1 or TRBD2 (5 bases each). The CDR3 is 15 residues long. From germline, CDR1 is MNHEY and CDR2 SMNVEV (reference sequence). CDR3 nucleotide sequence: TGTACCAGCAGTTTAGGTATAGGGGAAGGGAGTACGCAGTATTTT. As protein: CTSSLGIGEGSTQYF.

The CDR3 is CASSLAGGAADTQYF. DNA of the CDR3: TGTGCCAGCAGCTTAGCCGGGGGCGCGGCAGATACGCAGTATTTT. The chain links TRBV7-9 to TRBJ2-3; either TRBD1 or TRBD2 may supply D (6 bases each). Trimming removed 0 bases from V and 4 bases from J, with 11 bases in between. The CDR3 length is 15 residues. The germline V gene encodes CDR1 SEHNR and CDR2 FQNEAQ (reference sequence).

V gene TRBV4-1 combines with J gene TRBJ2-1, with D hard to call. The CDR3 has 17 residues. With 5 bases removed from V and 0 bases from J, the gap between germline ends came to 17 bases. CDR1 and CDR2 (germline): MGHRA, YSYEKL. CDR3 protein: CASSTSLSVSSYNEQFF. The CDR3 DNA follows: TGCGCCAGCAGCACGTCTTTAAGTGTGAGCTCCTACAATGAGCAGTTCTTC.

V and J are TRBV24-1 and TRBJ1-2, with TRBD1 identical over 10 bases. The CDR3 runs to 15 residues. The germline gives CDR1 KGHDR, CDR2 SFDVKD. J lost 8 bases, V lost 6 bases, and 11 bases had no gene match. DNA of the CDR3: TGTGCCACCAGTCGAGGGGACAGGGGACAAGTAGGCTACACCTTC. This gives the protein CATSRGDRGQVGYTF.

J is TRBJ2-5 and V is TRBV19, with no clear D. The V gene lost 6 bases and the J gene lost 2 bases, with 16 bases spanning the gap. The germline V gene encodes CDR1 LNHDA and CDR2 SQIVND (reference sequence). CDR3 size: 15 residues. CDR3 nucleotides: TGTGCCAGTAGCACTCGCCCAGTAGGACAAGAGACCCAGTACTTC. Its protein product is CASSTRPVGQETQYF. The variable domain in full, with the rest retrieved from reference TRBV19 and TRBJ2-5, is DGGITQSPKYLFRKEGQNVTLSCEQNLNHDAMYWYRQDPGQGLRLIYYSQIVNDFQKGDIAEGYSVSREKKESFPLTVTSAQKNPTAFYLCASSTRPVGQETQYFGPGTRLLVL.

The V gene is TRBV27, the J gene TRBJ2-5; D perhaps matches TRBD1 (6 bases). Germline lookup yields CDR1 MNHEY and CDR2 SMNVEV (reference sequence). The CDR3 is made up of 13 amino acids. V was cut by 7 bases and J by 7 bases, with 16 bases left in between. For the CDR3, the DNA is TGTGCCAGCATCTCCGGACAGTATGGGACCCAGTACTTC. Translated: CASISGQYGTQYF.

The gene calls are TRBV18 and TRBJ1-5, with D tentatively TRBD1 (6 bases). The ends were cut back, 3 bases at V and 5 bases at J, with 8 bases in the middle. CDR3 length: 13 residues. Germline CDR1 reads KGHSH; CDR2 reads LQKENI. This CDR3 reads CASSPDRDQPQHF. CDR3 sequence (DNA): TGTGCCAGCTCACCGGACAGAGATCAGCCCCAGCATTTT.

This CDR3 is CASSLEVDRGAETQYF. CDR3 DNA sequence: TGTGCCAGCAGCTTGGAAGTGGACAGGGGTGCAGAGACCCAGTACTTC. The rearrangement joins TRBV5-6 to TRBJ2-5; 9 bases match TRBD1. Per germline, CDR1 SGHDT and CDR2 YYEEEE. The V segment lost 0 bases and the J segment 4 bases; nucleotides outside the gene matches: 7. This CDR3 spans 16 amino acids.

This clonotype has more than one count but fewer than ten. The J gene is TRBJ1-2, the V gene TRBV18; D uncertain. The germline gives CDR1 KGHSH, CDR2 LQKENI. V lost 4 bases, J lost 6 bases, and 15 bases lay in between. The CDR3 totals 14 residues. CDR3 region: CASSLTNLADGYTF. CDR3 coding DNA: TGTGCCAGCTCACTTACCAATTTGGCAGATGGCTACACCTTC. The complete variable domain, with remaining parts taken from reference TRBV18 and TRBJ1-2, reads NAGVMQNPRHLVRRRGQEARLRCSPMKGHSHVYWYRQLPEEGLKFMVYLQKENIIDESGMPKERFSAEFPKEGPSILRIQQVVRGDSAAYFCASSLTNLADGYTFGSGTRLTVV.

V is TRBV6-6 and J is TRBJ1-5, with a weak D call TRBD1 (5 bases). The V end was cut by 6 bases, the J end by 7 bases, with 13 bases between. The CDR3 sequence is 13 residues long. The germline gives CDR1 MNHNY, CDR2 SVGAGI (reference sequence). CDR3 amino acids: CASRPREGQPQHF. CDR3 in DNA: TGTGCCAGCAGGCCCAGAGAGGGGCAGCCCCAGCATTTT.

The chain couples TRBV30 to TRBJ1-1; 7 bases line up with TRBD1. J lost 1 base, V lost 3 bases, and 5 bases had no gene match. The CDR3 has 14 amino acids. Germline assignment: CDR1 GTSNPN and CDR2 SVGIG (reference sequence). The CDR3 DNA reads TGTGCCTGGAGAAACAGGGGACAGAACACTGAAGCTTTCTTT. Protein product: CAWRNRGQNTEAFF.

The V and J genes are TRBV5-1 and TRBJ1-1; D is possibly TRBD1 (5 bases). V gave up 9 bases and J gave up 4 bases, with 16 bases separating them. CDR3 size: 13 residues. From germline, CDR1 is SGHRS and CDR2 YFSETQ. CDR3 in DNA: TGCGCCACCGGGACCGATTTTGGCACTGAAGCTTTCTTT. It translates to CATGTDFGTEAFF.

J is TRBJ1-3 and V is TRBV5-6, with no clear D. V lost 3 bases and J lost 0, with 7 bases in between. CDR1 SGHDT and CDR2 YYEEEE come from the germline V gene. This CDR3 contains 14 residues. The CDR3 protein is CASSSVLSGNTIYF. As DNA, the CDR3 is TGTGCCAGCAGCTCCGTCCTCTCTGGAAACACCATATATTTT.

This chain links TRBV28 with TRBJ1-5; tentative D call: TRBD1 (5 bases). Trimming pared 7 bases from V and 1 base from J, leaving 17 bases between. CDR3 length: 16 residues. Germline CDR1 and CDR2: MDHEN and SYDVKM. This CDR3 is CASTALGARSNQPQHF. Written as DNA, the CDR3 is TGTGCCAGCACCGCCCTAGGGGCGCGAAGCAATCAGCCCCAGCATTTT.